The T cell receptor (beta chain) under discussion was sequenced for a study of blood T cells in healthy people across ages. Points from the study as a whole: No one knew whether donors had CMV, which possibly confounded expanded clonotype changes. Compared with aged donors, long-lived donors showed fewer expanded clones, suggesting selection.

For this clonotype: Its cognate antigen is unknown.

The length of the CDR3 is 16 residues. The germline V and J ends were trimmed by 1 base and 6 bases, with 16 bases remaining between them. CDR1 and CDR2 (germline): SGHTA, FQGNSA. Primers used in a second PCR of roughly 6 to 12 cycles were a sample-barcoded 5' primer and a J-beta primer mix. A single record per CDR3 protein comes from TCRdb applying MiXCR to the 5' RACE reads. Altogether 1.5 million to 2 million distinct CDR3 sequences are present, less than 50% being singletons, with the ten largest covering about 2.1%. This TCR was recovered from a woman between 35 and 50 years old in good health. Material for sequencing was blood. The chain recombines TRBV7-2 with TRBJ2-1, with D possibly matching TRBD1 (8 bases). Written as DNA, the CDR3 is TGTGCCAGCAGCTTAGACGCAGGGGGCGGGAGCAATGAGCAGTTCTTC. Translated: CASSLDAGGGSNEQFF.